What follows are 12 T cell receptor beta chains derived from one specimen sequenced in a study of molecular identifiers for immune sequencing clone quantification. A single record per CDR3 protein comes from TCRdb applying MiXCR to the PCR reads. Found here are some 320,000 distinct CDR3 sequences, about a fifth of them singletons; the top ten hold roughly 0.8%. The sample taken for sequencing was naive CD8+ T cells from blood, with Jurkat cell RNA spiked in. The subset was: FACS-sorted CD8+CD4-CCR7+CD45RA+ naive T cells. These receptors all stem from a human donor in good health. Some libraries in this study had Jurkat cell RNA spiked in.

This clonotype has ten or more counts. The genes are TRBV7-9 and TRBJ2-3; 7 nucleotides agree with TRBD1. The CDR3 consists of 18 residues. The germline V gene encodes CDR1 SEHNR and CDR2 FQNEAQ (reference sequence). Trimming removed 3 bases from V and 2 bases from J; junction bases left unmatched: 14. This CDR3 reads CASSLGYGKGAATDTQYF. CDR3 bases: TGTGCCAGCAGCTTGGGGTATGGTAAGGGGGCCGCCACAGATACGCAGTATTTT.

This clonotype was seen ten or more times. CDR3 in amino acids: CASSLVVGETQYF. The CDR3 DNA follows: TGTGCCAGCAGTTTAGTGGTTGGAGAGACCCAGTACTTC. The chain couples TRBV12-3 or TRBV12-4 to TRBJ2-5; D gene unclear. Trimming removed 1 base from V and 4 bases from J, with 7 bases in between. CDR3 size: 13 residues.

This clonotype was seen a few times. CDR3 sequence (DNA): TGTGCCAGCAGTTTCGACGTAGCGGGGCCCTCCTACAATGAGCAGTTCTTC. Translation: CASSFDVAGPSYNEQFF. This chain uses TRBV6-2 or TRBV6-3 with TRBJ2-1; TRBD2 agrees at 8 bases. Trimming at V came to 4 bases and at J to 0 bases, leaving 8 bases not matched to a gene. The CDR3 runs to 17 residues. CDR1 is MNHEY and CDR2 is SVGEGT in the germline V gene.

In the case of this clonotype: A read error may explain this, as a much larger clone is one base away. The rearrangement links TRBV4-1 to TRBJ2-5, with no clear D. Trimming pared 1 base from V and 9 bases from J, leaving 9 bases between. The CDR3 consists of 12 residues. Looked up from germline, CDR1 is MGHRA and CDR2 is YSYEKL. CDR3 protein: CASSQVGQAQYF. For the CDR3, the DNA is TGCGCCAGCAGCCAAGTTGGCCAGGCCCAGTACTTC.

This clonotype was observed once. The germline gene is not matched at one end of the junction; a read error may be the cause. The J gene is TRBJ1-3, the V gene TRBV27; TRBD1 is a possible D gene (5 bases). Germline values: CDR1 MNHEY, CDR2 SMNVEV (reference sequence). There are 15 residues in the CDR3. For the CDR3, the DNA is TGTGCCAGCAGTTTTATGGGGACCCCTGGAAACACCCTATATTTT. Its translation is CASSFMGTPGNTLYF.

A note on this clonotype: A much larger clonotype is one base distant, so this may be a read error. The chain links TRBV7-2 to TRBJ2-7, with 7 bases aligning to TRBD2. CDR1 and CDR2 (germline): SGHTA, FQGNSA. V was pared by 5 bases and J by 0 bases, with 7 bases of the junction left unmatched. This CDR3 is built from 15 residues. The CDR3 sequence: CASSLETSDSYEQYF. Here the CDR3 DNA reads TGTGCCAGCAGCCTCGAAACTAGCGACTCCTACGAGCAGTACTTC.

The table lists this clonotype with many counts. The genes are TRBV12-3 or TRBV12-4 and TRBJ1-2; D gene uncertain. V was clipped by 3 bases and J by 1 base, with 6 bases between them. The CDR3 runs 13 residues. CDR3 sequence: CASSFGFNYGYTF. The DNA for the CDR3 is TGTGCCAGCAGTTTCGGTTTTAACTATGGCTACACCTTC.

This clonotype was recorded at least ten times. V and J are TRBV7-6 and TRBJ2-5; no clear D. Trimming pared 1 base from V and 7 bases from J, leaving 4 bases between. Germline V gives CDR1 SGHVS, CDR2 FNYEAQ. CDR3 length: 11 residues. The CDR3 protein is CASSLGPTQYF. The CDR3 DNA is TGTGCCAGCAGCTTAGGGCCGACCCAGTACTTC.

As concerns this clonotype: A single base separates this from a much larger clone, so it may be a read error. The chain joins TRBV4-3 to TRBJ2-4; 10 nucleotides match TRBD2. The germline CDR1 and CDR2 sequences are LGHNA and YSLEER. Unmatched junction bases numbered 8, after V lost 0 bases and J lost 0 bases. The CDR3 loop spans 19 amino acids. The CDR3 region is CASSQDTASGGLAKNIQYF. The CDR3 DNA follows: TGCGCCAGCAGCCAAGATACGGCTAGCGGGGGACTAGCCAAAAACATTCAGTACTTC.

This chain joins TRBV11-2 and TRBJ1-1; D not resolved. Germline values: CDR1 SGHAT, CDR2 FQNNGV. This CDR3 contains 15 residues. Trimming removed 1 base at V and 0 bases at J, with 9 bases between. This chain's CDR3 is CASSLVGRMNTEAFF. The DNA for the CDR3 is TGTGCCAGCAGCTTAGTGGGTAGGATGAACACTGAAGCTTTCTTT.

V and J are TRBV7-9 and TRBJ1-2, with a weak D call TRBD1 (5 bases). Trimming shortened V by 4 bases and J by 6 bases, and 15 bases separated the two germline ends. The length of the CDR3 is 14 residues. In germline, CDR1 is SEHNR, CDR2 FQNEAQ (reference sequence). The CDR3 sequence is CASSSGRVKDGYTF. CDR3 sequence (DNA): TGTGCCAGCAGCTCGGGCAGGGTGAAGGATGGCTACACCTTC. The full variable domain, in which reference TRBV7-9 and TRBJ1-2 provide the parts outside the CDR3, is DTGVSQNPRHKITKRGQNVTFRCDPISEHNRLYWYRQTLGQGPEFLTYFQNEAQLEKSRLLSDRFSAERPKGSFSTLEIQRTEQGDSAMYLCASSSGRVKDGYTFGSGTRLTVV.

Note on this clonotype: A read error may account for a junction end that differs from germline. This chain connects TRBV6-2 or TRBV6-3 to TRBJ2-7, with 7 bases fitting TRBD1. This CDR3 spans 15 amino acids. Germline CDR1 reads MNHEY; CDR2 reads SVGEGT. The DNA for the CDR3 is TGTGCCAGCAGTTACTCGACAGGGATGTCCTACGAGCAGCACTTC. Its protein is CASSYSTGMSYEQHF.